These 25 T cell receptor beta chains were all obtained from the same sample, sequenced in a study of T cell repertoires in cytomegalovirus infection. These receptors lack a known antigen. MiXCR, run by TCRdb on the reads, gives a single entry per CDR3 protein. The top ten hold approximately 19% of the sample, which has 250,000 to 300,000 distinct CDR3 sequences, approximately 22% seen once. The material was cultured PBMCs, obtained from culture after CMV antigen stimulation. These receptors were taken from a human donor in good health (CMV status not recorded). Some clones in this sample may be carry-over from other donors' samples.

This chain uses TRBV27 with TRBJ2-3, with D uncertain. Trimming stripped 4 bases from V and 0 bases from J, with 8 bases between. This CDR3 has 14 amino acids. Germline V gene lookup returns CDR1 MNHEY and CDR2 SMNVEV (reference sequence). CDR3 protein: CASSSNPSTDTQYF. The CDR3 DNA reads TGTGCCAGCAGTTCGAACCCTAGCACAGATACGCAGTATTTT.

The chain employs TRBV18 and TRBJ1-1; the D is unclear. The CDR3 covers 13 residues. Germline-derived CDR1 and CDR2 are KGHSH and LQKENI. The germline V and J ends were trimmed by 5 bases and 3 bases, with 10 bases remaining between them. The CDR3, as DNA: TGTGCCAGCTCAATTAGCCAGGACACTGAAGCTTTCTTT. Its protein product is CASSISQDTEAFF. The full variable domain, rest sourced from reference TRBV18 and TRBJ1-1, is NAGVMQNPRHLVRRRGQEARLRCSPMKGHSHVYWYRQLPEEGLKFMVYLQKENIIDESGMPKERFSAEFPKEGPSILRIQQVVRGDSAAYFCASSISQDTEAFFGQGTRLTVV.

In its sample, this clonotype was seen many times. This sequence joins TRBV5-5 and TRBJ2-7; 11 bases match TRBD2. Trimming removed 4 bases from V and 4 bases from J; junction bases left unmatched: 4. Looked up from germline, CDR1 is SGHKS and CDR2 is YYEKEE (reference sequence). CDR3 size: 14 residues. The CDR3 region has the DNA TGTGCCAGCAGCCTGAGACTAGCGGGATACGAGCAGTACGTC. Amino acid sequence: CASSLRLAGYEQYV.

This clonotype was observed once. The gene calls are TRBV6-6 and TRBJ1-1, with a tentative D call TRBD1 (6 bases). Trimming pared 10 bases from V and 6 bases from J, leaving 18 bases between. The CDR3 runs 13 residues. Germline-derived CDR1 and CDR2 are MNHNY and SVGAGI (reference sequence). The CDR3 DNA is TGTGCCACCGCCCTTAGGGGGGGTTCTGAAGCTTTCTTT. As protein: CATALRGGSEAFF.

CDR3 in DNA: TGTGCCAGCAACGTCGGAGGTGGGAACACTGAAGCTTTCTTT. This gives the protein CASNVGGGNTEAFF. J is TRBJ1-1 and V is TRBV9; D ambiguous. The CDR3 is 14 amino acids. Germline assignment: CDR1 SGDLS and CDR2 YYNGEE. The V and J ends lost 6 bases and 1 base respectively, with 13 bases between them.

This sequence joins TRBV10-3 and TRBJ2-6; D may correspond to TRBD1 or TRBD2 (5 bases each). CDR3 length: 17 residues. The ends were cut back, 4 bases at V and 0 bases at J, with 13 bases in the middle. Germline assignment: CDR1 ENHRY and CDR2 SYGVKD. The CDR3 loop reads CAISGGTAPSGANVLTF. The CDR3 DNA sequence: TGTGCCATCAGTGGGGGGACGGCACCCTCTGGGGCCAACGTCCTGACTTTC.

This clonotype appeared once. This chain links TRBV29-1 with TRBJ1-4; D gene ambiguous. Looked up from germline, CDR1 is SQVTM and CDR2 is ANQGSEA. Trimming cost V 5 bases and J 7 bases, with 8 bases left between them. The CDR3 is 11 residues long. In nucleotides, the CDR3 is TGCAGCGTTCCCGTAGCTGAAAAACTGTTTTTT. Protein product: CSVPVAEKLFF.

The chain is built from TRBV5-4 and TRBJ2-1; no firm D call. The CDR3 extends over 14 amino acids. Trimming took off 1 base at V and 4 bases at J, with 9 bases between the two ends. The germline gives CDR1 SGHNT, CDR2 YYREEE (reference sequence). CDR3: CASSLRGQYNEQFF. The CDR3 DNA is TGTGCCAGCAGCTTGCGCGGCCAATACAATGAGCAGTTCTTC.

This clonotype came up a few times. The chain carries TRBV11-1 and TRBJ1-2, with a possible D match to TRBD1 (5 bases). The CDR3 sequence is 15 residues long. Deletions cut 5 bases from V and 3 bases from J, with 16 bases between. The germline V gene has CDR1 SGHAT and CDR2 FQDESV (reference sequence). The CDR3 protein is CASSPGRRHHYGYTF. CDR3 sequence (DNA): TGTGCCAGCAGCCCGGGGCGTCGGCATCACTATGGCTACACCTTC.

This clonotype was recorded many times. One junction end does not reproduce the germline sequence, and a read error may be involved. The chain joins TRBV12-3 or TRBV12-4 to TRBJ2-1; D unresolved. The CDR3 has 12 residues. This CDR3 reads CASSLVGNEQFF. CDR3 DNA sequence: TGTGCCAGCAGCTTAGTCGGCAATGAGCAGTTCTTC.

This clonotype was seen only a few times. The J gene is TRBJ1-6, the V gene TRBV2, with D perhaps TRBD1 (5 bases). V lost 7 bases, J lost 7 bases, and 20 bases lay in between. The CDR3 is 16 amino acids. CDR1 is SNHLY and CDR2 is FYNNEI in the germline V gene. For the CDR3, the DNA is TGTGCCAGCACCTACCGGGACGGGAGGGGAAATTCACCCCTCCACTTT. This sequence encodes CASTYRDGRGNSPLHF.

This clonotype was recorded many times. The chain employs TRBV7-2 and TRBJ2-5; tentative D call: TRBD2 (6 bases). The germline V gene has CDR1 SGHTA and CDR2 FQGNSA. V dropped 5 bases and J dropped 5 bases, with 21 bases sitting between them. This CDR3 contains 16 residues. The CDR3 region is CASSHGGTLRRETQYF. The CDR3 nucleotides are TGTGCCAGCAGCCACGGCGGGACTCTCCGACGGGAGACCCAGTACTTC.

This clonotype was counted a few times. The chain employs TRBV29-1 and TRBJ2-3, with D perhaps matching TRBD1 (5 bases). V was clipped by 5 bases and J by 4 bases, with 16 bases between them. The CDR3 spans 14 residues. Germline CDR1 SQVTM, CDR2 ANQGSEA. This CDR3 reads CSVRQGIAADTQYF. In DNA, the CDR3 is TGCAGCGTTAGGCAGGGTATTGCAGCAGATACGCAGTATTTT.

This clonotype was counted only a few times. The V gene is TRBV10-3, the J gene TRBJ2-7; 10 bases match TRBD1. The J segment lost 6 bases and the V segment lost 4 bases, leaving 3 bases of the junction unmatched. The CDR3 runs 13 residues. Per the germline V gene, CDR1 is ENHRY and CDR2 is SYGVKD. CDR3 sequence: CAISATGGGEQYV. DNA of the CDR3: TGTGCCATCAGTGCGACAGGGGGCGGCGAGCAGTACGTC.

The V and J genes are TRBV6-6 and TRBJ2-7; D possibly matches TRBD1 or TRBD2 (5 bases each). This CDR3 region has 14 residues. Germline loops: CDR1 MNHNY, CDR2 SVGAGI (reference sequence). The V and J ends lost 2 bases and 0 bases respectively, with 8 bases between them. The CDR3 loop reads CASSYARGSYEQYF. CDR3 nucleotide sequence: TGTGCCAGCAGTTACGCGAGGGGCTCCTACGAGCAGTACTTC.

As DNA, the CDR3 is TGTGCCAGCAGCTTAGCGCTCCTAGGAATGACCCAAGAGACCCAGTACTTC. It specifies CASSLALLGMTQETQYF. This chain uses TRBV7-2 with TRBJ2-5; D is unresolved. Germline V gives CDR1 SGHTA, CDR2 FQGNSA. Trimming took 0 bases from V and 1 from J, leaving 15 bases between them. The CDR3 length is 17 residues.

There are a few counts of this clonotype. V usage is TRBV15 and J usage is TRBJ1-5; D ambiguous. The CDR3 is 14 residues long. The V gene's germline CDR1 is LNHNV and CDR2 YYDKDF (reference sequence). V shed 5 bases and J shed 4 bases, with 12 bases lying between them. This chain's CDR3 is CATSASGINQPQHF. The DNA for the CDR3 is TGTGCCACCAGCGCTTCAGGTATTAATCAGCCCCAGCATTTT.

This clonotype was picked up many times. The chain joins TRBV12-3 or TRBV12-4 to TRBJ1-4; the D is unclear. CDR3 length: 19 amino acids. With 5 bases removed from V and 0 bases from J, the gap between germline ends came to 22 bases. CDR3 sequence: CASSTGERVNYATNEKLFF. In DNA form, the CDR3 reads TGTGCCAGCAGTACTGGGGAACGGGTCAATTATGCAACTAATGAAAAACTGTTTTTT.

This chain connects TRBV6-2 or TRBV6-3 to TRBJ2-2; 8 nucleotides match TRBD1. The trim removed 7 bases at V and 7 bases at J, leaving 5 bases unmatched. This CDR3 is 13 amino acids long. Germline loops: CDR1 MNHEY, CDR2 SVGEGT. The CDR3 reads CASTHRGVGELFF. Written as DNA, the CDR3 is TGTGCCAGCACTCACAGGGGGGTCGGGGAGCTGTTTTTT.

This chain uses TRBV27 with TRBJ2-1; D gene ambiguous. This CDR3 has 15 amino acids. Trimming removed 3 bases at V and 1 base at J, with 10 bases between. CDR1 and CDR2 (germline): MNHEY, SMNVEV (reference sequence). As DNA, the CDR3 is TGTGCCAGCAGTTTGAGTTTACCGTCCTACAATGAGCAGTTCTTC. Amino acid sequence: CASSLSLPSYNEQFF.

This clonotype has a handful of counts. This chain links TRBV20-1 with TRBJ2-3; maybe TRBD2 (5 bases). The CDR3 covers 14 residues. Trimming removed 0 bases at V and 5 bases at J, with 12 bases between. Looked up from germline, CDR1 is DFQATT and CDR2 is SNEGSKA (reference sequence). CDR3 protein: CSAREGGSGDTQYF. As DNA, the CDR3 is TGCAGTGCTAGAGAAGGTGGGAGCGGAGATACGCAGTATTTT.

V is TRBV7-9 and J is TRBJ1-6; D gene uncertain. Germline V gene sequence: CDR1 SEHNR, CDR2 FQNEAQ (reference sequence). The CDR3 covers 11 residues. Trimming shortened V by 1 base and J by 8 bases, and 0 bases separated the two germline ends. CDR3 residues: CASSLDSPLHF. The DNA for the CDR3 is TGTGCCAGCAGCTTAGATTCACCCCTCCACTTT. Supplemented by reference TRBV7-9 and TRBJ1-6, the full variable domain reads DTGVSQNPRHKITKRGQNVTFRCDPISEHNRLYWYRQTLGQGPEFLTYFQNEAQLEKSRLLSDRFSAERPKGSFSTLEIQRTEQGDSAMYLCASSLDSPLHFGNGTRLTVT.

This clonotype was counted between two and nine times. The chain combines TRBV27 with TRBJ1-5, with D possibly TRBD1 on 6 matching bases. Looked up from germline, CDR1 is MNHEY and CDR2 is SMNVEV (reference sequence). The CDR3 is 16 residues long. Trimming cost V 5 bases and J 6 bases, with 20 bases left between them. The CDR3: CASSPLVEGVSQPQHF. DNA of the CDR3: TGTGCCAGCAGTCCCTTGGTTGAGGGGGTTTCTCAGCCCCAGCATTTT.

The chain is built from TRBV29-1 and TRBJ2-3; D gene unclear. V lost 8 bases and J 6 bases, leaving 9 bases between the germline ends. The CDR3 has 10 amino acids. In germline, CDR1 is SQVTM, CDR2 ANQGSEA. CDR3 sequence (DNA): TGCAGCCCCGGTGAGGATACGCAGTATTTT. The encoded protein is CSPGEDTQYF.

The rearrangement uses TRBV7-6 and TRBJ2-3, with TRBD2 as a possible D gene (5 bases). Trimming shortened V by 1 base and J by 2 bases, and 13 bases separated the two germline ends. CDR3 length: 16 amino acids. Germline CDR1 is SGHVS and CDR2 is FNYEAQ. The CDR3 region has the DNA TGTGCCAGCAGCTTAGGAAGCGGCAGCCCCACAGATACGCAGTATTTT. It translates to CASSLGSGSPTDTQYF.